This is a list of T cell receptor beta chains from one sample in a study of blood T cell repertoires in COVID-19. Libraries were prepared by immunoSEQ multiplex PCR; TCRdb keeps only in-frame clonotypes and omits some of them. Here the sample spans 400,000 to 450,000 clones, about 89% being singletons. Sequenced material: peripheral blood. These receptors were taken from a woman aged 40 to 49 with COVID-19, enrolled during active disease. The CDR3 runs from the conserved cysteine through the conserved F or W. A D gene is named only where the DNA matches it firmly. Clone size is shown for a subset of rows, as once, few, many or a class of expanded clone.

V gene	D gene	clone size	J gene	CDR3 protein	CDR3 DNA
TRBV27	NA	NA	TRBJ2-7	CASSLIVSGEQYF	TGTGCCAGCAGTTTAATTGTGTCGGGGGAGCAGTACTTC
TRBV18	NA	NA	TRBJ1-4	CASSPLRERGEKLFF	TGTGCCAGCTCACCATTGAGGGAGCGAGGTGAAAAACTGTTTTTT
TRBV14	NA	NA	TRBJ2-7	CASSIVQGYEQYF	TGTGCCAGCAGCATCGTACAGGGCTACGAGCAGTACTTC
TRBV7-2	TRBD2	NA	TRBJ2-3	CASSLDGGRATDTQYF	TGTGCCAGCAGCTTAGATGGCGGGAGGGCCACAGATACGCAGTATTTT
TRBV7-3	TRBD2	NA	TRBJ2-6	CASTQLAGGFSGANVLTF	TGTGCCAGCACCCAGTTAGCGGGGGGCTTCTCTGGGGCCAACGTCCTGACTTTC
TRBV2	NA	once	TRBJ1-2	CASKIGGHVGYTF	TGTGCCAGCAAAATCGGGGGGCATGTTGGCTACACCTTC
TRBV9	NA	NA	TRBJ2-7	CASGGQRYEQYF	TGTGCCAGCGGTGGACAGCGCTACGAGCAGTACTTC
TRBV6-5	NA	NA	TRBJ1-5	CASSPGDPNQPQHF	TGTGCCAGCAGCCCAGGGGACCCCAATCAGCCCCAGCATTTT
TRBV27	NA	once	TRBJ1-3	CASGRSQMGNTIYF	TGTGCCAGCGGCCGATCCCAGATGGGAAACACCATATATTTT
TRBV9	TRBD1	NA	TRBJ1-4	CASSVTGGNEKLFF	TGTGCCAGCAGCGTCACAGGGGGAAATGAAAAACTGTTTTTT
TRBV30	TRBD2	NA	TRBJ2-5	CAWSQTSGGETQYF	TGTGCCTGGAGTCAGACTAGCGGGGGGGAGACCCAGTACTTC
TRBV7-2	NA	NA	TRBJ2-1	CASSLVAGNEQFF	TGTGCCAGCAGCTTAGTCGCCGGGAATGAGCAGTTCTTC
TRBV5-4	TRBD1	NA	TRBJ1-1	CASSPPTGGDTEAFF	TGTGCCAGCAGCCCACCGACAGGGGGGGACACTGAAGCTTTCTTT
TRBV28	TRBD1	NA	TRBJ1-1	CASSPSAHRGRNTEAFF	TGTGCCAGCAGCCCCTCAGCACACAGGGGGCGTAACACTGAAGCTTTCTTT
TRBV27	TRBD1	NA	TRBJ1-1	CASSLGQARPEAFF	TGTGCCAGCAGTTTGGGACAGGCGAGACCTGAAGCTTTCTTT
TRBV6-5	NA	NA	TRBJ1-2	CASGLLEGYGYTF	TGTGCCAGTGGCCTTCTTGAGGGCTATGGCTACACCTTC
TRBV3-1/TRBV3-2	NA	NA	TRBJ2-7	CASRGLSYEQYF	TGTGCCAGCAGAGGACTGTCTTACGAGCAGTACTTC
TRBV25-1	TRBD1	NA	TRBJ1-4	CASSPLGRGQGANEKLFF	TGTGCCAGCAGCCCTCTAGGTAGGGGGCAAGGGGCTAATGAAAAACTGTTTTTT
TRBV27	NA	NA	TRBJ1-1	CASSFVGGNTEAFF	TGTGCCAGCAGTTTCGTGGGGGGGAACACTGAAGCTTTCTTT
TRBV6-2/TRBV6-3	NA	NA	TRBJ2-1	CASSYLGGLINEQFF	TGTGCCAGCAGTTACTTGGGAGGACTGATCAATGAGCAGTTCTTC
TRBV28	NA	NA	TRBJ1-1	CASSSGQNTEAFF	TGTGCCAGCAGTTCCGGACAGAACACTGAAGCTTTCTTT
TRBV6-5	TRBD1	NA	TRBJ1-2	CASSYRQGSLRGYTF	TGTGCCAGCAGCTATCGACAGGGGAGTTTACGTGGCTACACCTTC
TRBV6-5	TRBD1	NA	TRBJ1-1	CASSPRDSSTEAFF	TGTGCCAGCAGCCCCCGGGACAGTAGCACTGAAGCTTTCTTT
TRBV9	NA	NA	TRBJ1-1	CASSVGPGNTEAFF	TGTGCCAGCAGCGTTGGCCCGGGGAACACTGAAGCTTTCTTT
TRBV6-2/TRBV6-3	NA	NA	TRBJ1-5	CASSYRQSNQPQHF	TGTGCCAGCAGTTACAGACAGAGCAATCAGCCCCAGCATTTT
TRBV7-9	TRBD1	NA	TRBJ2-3	CASSLDRSTDTQYF	TGTGCCAGCAGCTTGGACAGGAGCACAGATACGCAGTATTTT
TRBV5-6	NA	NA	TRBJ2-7	CASSLDRPSYEQYF	TGTGCCAGCAGCTTGGACAGGCCCTCCTACGAGCAGTACTTC
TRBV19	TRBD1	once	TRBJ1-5	CASSRQAGTGGNQPQHF	TGTGCCAGTAGTAGGCAGGCTGGGACAGGAGGAAATCAGCCCCAGCATTTT
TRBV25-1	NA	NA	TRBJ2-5	CATNRADGGETQYF	TGTGCCACCAACAGGGCGGACGGTGGAGAGACCCAGTACTTC
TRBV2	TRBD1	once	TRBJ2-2	CASRGDSNTGELFF	TGTGCCAGCAGGGGGGACAGTAACACCGGGGAGCTGTTTTTT
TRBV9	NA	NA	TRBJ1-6	CASSVTGEYNSPLHF	TGTGCCAGCAGCGTAACCGGGGAGTATAATTCACCCCTCCACTTT
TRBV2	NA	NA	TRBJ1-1	CASNGQSSNTEAFF	TGTGCCAGCAACGGACAGTCAAGCAACACTGAAGCTTTCTTT
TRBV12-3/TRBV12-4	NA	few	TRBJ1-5	CASSLAGIKAQHF	TGTGCCAGCAGTTTAGCCGGGATTAAGGCCCAGCATTTT
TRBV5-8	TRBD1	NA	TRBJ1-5	CASSLARDRYQPQHF	TGTGCCAGCAGCTTGGCCCGGGACAGGTATCAGCCCCAGCATTTT
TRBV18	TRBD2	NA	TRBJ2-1	CASSPGRIAGGNEQFF	TGTGCCAGCTCACCTGGGAGGATAGCGGGAGGTAATGAGCAGTTCTTC
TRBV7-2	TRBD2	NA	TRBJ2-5	CASSPASGQETQYF	TGTGCCAGCAGCCCCGCTAGCGGCCAAGAGACCCAGTACTTC